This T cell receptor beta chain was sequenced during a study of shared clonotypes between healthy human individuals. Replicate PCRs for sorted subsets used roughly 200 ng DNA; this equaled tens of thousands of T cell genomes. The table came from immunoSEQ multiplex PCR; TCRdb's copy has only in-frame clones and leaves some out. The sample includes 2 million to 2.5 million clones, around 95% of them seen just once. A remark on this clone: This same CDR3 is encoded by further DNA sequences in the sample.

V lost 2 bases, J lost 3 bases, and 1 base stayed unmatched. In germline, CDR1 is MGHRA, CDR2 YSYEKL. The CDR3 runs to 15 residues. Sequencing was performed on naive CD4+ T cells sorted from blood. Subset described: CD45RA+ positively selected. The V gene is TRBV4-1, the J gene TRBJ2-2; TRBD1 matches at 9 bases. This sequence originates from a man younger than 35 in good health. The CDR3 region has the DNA TGCGCCAGCAGCCAACGGGACAGGGACACCGGGGAGCTGTTTTTT. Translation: CASSQRDRDTGELFF.